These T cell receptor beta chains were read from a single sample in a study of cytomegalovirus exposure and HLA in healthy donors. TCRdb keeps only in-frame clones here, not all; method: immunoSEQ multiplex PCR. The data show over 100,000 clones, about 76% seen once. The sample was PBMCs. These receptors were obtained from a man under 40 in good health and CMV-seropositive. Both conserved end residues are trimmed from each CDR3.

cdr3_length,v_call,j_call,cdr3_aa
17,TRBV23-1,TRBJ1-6,ASSQSRQGKQSYNSPLH
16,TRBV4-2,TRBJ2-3,ASSQDLSLAGPKGTQY
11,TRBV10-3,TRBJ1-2,AIRELTNYGYP
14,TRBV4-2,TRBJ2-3,ASSQVGAGAPDTQY
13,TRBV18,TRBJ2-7,ASSPLQLSSYEQY
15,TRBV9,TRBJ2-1,ASSVPQAGGSYNEQF
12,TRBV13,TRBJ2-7,ASSSPTGGYEQY
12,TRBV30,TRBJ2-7,AWRKTGGTYEQY
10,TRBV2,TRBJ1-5,ASSAPNQPQH
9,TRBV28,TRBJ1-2,AILRGYGYT
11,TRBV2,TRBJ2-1,ASSAVSNNEQF
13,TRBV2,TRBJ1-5,ASARTGDSNQPQH
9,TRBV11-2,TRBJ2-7,ASSFLQEQY
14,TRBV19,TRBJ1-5,ATTYGGSPGGQPQH
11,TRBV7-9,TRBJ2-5,ASSWGGVETQY
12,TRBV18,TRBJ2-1,ASSLLPDSNEQF
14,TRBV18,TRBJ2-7,ASSDGQGMIFDEQY
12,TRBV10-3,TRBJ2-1,AIKAQQGNNEQF
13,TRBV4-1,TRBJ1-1,ASSGSQGSFHEAF
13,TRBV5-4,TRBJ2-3,ASSVDGRITDTQY
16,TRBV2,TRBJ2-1,ASTASYLAGITYNEQF
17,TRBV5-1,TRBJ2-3,ASSYGLAGGQVRTDTQY
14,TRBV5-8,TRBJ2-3,ASSFGLAGGVDTQY
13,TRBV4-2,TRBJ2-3,ASSQGGGRGDTQY
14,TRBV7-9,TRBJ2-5,ASSLGLAGVRETQY
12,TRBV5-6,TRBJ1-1,ASSLIGGNTEAF
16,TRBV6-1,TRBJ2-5,ASSEAALAGGIQETQY
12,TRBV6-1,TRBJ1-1,ASSHQGKDTEAF
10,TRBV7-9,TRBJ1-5,ASTTGQGPQH
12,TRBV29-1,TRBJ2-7,SARGGTNSYEQY
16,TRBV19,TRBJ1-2,ASSIAGQAYPHLYGYT